This paragraph covers one TCR beta chain sequence. The data were obtained in a study of blood T cell repertoires in COVID-19. Germline CDR1 and CDR2: KGHSH and LQKENI. Germline trimming cut 5 bases from V and 7 bases from J; bases unmatched to any gene: 9. The CDR3 covers 15 residues. Data came from immunoSEQ multiplex PCR; TCRdb stores just in-frame clones and leaves some out. This sample has 150,000 to 200,000 clones, with 81% found just once. Sequenced material: PBMCs or T cells enriched from blood (not recorded which). The rearrangement uses TRBV18 and TRBJ1-2; TRBD1 matches at 11 bases. The source is a woman between 40 and 55 years old with acute COVID-19. CDR3 residues: CASSTEGTGGSGYTF. The CDR3 DNA reads TGTGCCAGCTCAACAGAGGGGACAGGGGGGAGTGGCTACACCTTC.